This T cell receptor beta chain was sequenced for a study of shared clonotypes between healthy human individuals. CD45RO-negative cells were positively selected for CCR7, leaving out terminally differentiated effector memory CD45RA+ cells. Each replicate PCR on the sorted subsets used roughly 190 ng DNA (around 30,000 T cell genomes). As handled by the study authors: Junction-only sequences produced by ImmunoSEQ had no quality scores, so filtering differed. Produced via immunoSEQ multiplex PCR; TCRdb's table is partial and in-frame only. V, J and clone size derive from that table, while D and trimming were established from the DNA sequence. The data contain around 1,900,000 clones, 93% of them singletons. Regarding the study as a whole: Clonotype sharing across a few donors was observed for around 5% of naive CD4 clonotypes. Rarefaction curves obtained for sorted subsets showed sequencing incomplete despite large depth.

This clone occurred once. Its antigen remains unidentified. Other DNA sequences in this specimen translate into the identical CDR3. Sequencing was carried out using naive CD8+ T cells from PBMCs. The TCR was taken from a man aged 18-30 years in good health. Some clones in this sample may be carry-over from other donors' samples.

CDR3 bases: TGTGCCAGCAGCGTTGGCCAGGGCCACGAGCAGTACTTC. Protein sequence: CASSVGQGHEQYF. This chain uses TRBV9 with TRBJ2-7; maybe TRBD1 (5 bases). Germline V gene sequence: CDR1 SGDLS, CDR2 YYNGEE. V lost 2 bases and J 5 bases, leaving 11 bases between the germline ends. There are 13 residues in the CDR3.